This entry is about one T cell receptor beta chain. Its antigen remains unidentified. The entry originates in a study of T cells in Graves' hyperthyroidism and ophthalmopathy. Points from the study as a whole: The blood repertoire included most of the expanded thyroid clonotypes above 0.001.

What was amplified from RNA transcripts were TCR beta CDR3 regions. HTBI primers drove first-round RT-PCR of the TCR CDR3. TCRdb recomputed calls from the multiplex PCR reads with MiXCR, one row per CDR3 protein. Altogether around 760,000 distinct CDR3 sequences are present, 30% to 40% being singletons, with the ten largest covering about a third. The CDR3 spans 13 residues. V lost 4 bases and J 5 bases, leaving 11 bases between the germline ends. Germline loops: CDR1 MNHGY, CDR2 SAAAGT. The sequenced material came from blood. This rearrangement joins TRBV6-8 to TRBJ1-1; D gene unclear. The sequence came from a woman aged 40 to 49 with Graves' hyperthyroidism. In DNA, the CDR3 is TGTGCCAGCAGTTCGCCGGCCCGGACTGAAGCTTTCTTT. It specifies CASSSPARTEAFF.